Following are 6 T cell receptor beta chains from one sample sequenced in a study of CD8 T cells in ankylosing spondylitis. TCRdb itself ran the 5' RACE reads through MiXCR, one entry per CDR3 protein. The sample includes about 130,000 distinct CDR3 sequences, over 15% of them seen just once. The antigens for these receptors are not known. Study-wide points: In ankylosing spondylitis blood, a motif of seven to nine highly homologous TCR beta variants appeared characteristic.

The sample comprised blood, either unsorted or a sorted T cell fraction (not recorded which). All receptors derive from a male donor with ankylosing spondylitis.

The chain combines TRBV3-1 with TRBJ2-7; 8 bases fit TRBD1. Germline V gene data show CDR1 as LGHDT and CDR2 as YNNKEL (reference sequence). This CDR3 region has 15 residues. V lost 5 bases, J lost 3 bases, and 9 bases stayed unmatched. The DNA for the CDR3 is TGTGCCAGCAGCATATACCGGGACAGGTACTACGAGCAGTACTTC. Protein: CASSIYRDRYYEQYF.

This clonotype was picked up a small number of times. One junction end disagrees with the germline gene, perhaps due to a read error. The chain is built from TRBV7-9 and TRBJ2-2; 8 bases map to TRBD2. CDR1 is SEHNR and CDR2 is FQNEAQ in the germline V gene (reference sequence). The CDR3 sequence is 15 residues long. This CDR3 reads CASSLGTRNSGELFF. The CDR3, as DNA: TGTGCCAGCAGCCTCGGGACTAGGAACTCCGGGGAGCTGTTTTTT.

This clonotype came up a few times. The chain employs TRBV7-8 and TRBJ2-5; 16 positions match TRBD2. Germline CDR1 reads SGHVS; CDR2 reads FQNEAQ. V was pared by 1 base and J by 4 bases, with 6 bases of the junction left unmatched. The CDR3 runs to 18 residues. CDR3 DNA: TGTGCCAGCAGCTTAGGAGGGACTAGCGGGAGGGCCAGAGAGACCCAGTACTTC. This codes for CASSLGGTSGRARETQYF.

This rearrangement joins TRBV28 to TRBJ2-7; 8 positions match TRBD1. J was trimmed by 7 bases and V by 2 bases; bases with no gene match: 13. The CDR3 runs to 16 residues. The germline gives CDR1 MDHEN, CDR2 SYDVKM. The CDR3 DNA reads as TGTGCCAGCAGTTTACCGCAGGGGGCCCTAGCGCGTGAGCAGTACTTC. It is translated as CASSLPQGALAREQYF.

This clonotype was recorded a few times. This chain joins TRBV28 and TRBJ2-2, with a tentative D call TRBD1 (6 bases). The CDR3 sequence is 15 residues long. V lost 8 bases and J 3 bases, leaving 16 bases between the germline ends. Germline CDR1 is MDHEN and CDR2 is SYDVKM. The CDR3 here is CASRPGGQYTGELFF. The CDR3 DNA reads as TGTGCCAGCCGTCCCGGAGGACAGTACACCGGGGAGCTGTTTTTT.

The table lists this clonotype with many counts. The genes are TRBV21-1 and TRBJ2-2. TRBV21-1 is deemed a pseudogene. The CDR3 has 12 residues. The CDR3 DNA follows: TGTGCCAGCAGCAAAGTTGATTACACCCTGTTTTTT. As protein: CASSKVDYTLFF.